This entry lists 2 T cell receptor beta chains sequenced from one sample in a study of T cell responses to AZD1222 COVID-19 vaccine. Clones were sequenced by immunoSEQ multiplex PCR, and TCRdb holds only the in-frame ones, with some missing. The sample records 50,000 to 65,000 clones, approximately 90% being singletons. The sequences come from peripheral blood, collected on day 0 of AZD1222 vaccination. The source of these receptors is an adult in good health.

The V gene is TRBV11-1, the J gene TRBJ1-5; D not certain. Trimming took 2 bases from V and 2 from J, leaving 4 bases between them. There are 13 residues in the CDR3. Germline CDR1 reads SGHAT; CDR2 reads FQDESV (reference sequence). CDR3 sequence (DNA): TGTGCCAGCAGCTTATCCGGCAATCAGCCCCAGCATTTT. This codes for CASSLSGNQPQHF.

V gene TRBV20-1 combines with J gene TRBJ2-5, with TRBD1 matching 10 bases. With V trimmed by 3 bases and J by 4 bases, 5 bases remained unmatched. The germline CDR1 and CDR2 sequences are DFQATT and SNEGSKA (reference sequence). The CDR3 covers 14 residues. The CDR3 loop is CSASPGQGRETQYF. As DNA, the CDR3 is TGCAGTGCTAGTCCGGGACAGGGGAGAGAGACCCAGTACTTC.